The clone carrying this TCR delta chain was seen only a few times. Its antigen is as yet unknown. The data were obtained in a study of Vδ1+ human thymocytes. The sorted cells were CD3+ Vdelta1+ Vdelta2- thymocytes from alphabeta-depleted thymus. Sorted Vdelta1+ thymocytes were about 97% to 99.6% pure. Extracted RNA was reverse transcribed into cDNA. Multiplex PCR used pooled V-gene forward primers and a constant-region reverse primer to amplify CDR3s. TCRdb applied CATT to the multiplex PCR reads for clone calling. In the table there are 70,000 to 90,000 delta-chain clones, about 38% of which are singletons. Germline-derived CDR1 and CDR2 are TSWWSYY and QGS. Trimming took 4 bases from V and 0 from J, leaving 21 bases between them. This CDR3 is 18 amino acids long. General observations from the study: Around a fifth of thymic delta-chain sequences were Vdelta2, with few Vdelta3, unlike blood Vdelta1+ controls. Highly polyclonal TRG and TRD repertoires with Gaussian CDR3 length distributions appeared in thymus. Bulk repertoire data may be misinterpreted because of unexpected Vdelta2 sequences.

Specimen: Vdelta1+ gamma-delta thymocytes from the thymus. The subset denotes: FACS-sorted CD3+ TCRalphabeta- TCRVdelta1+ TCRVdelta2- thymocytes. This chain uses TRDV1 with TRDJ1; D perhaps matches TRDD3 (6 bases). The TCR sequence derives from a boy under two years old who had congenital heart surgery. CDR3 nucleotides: TGTGCTCTTGGGGGGCTTATTGGGGGGTTCCCTGACACCGATAAACTCATCTTT. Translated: CALGGLIGGFPDTDKLIF.